The T cell receptor (beta chain) under discussion was sequenced for a study of cytomegalovirus exposure and HLA in healthy donors. PCR amplification relied on 60 Vbeta primers (plus 13 Jbeta primers). The method was immunoSEQ multiplex PCR; TCRdb's version includes in-frame clones alone and lacks a portion of them. This table has about 200,000 clones, roughly four fifths appearing once. CDR3 length: 15 residues. Germline V gene sequence: CDR1 MGHRA, CDR2 YSYEKL. Trimming shortened V by 1 base and J by 2 bases, and 11 bases separated the two germline ends. This chain links TRBV4-1 with TRBJ1-2, with TRBD1 as a possible D gene (5 bases). The specimen sequenced was PBMCs. The clonotype was recovered from a man between 25 and 39 years old in good health and CMV-seronegative. The CDR3 reads CASSQGPGMNYGYTF. CDR3 DNA sequence: TGCGCCAGCAGCCAAGGACCAGGGATGAACTATGGCTACACCTTC.